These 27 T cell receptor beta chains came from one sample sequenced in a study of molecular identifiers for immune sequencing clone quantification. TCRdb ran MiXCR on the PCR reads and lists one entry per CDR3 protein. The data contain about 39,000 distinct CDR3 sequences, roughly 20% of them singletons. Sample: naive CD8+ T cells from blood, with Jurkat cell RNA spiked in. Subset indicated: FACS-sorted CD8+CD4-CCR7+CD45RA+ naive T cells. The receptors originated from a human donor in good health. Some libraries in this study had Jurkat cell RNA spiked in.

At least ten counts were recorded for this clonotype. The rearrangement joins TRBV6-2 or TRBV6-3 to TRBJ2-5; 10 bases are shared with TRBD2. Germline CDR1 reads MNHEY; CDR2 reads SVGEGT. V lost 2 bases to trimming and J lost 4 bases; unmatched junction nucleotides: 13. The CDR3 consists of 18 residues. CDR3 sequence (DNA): TGTGCCAGCAGTTACCACAAAGCCGGACTAGCGGACGCAGAGACCCAGTACTTC. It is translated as CASSYHKAGLADAETQYF.

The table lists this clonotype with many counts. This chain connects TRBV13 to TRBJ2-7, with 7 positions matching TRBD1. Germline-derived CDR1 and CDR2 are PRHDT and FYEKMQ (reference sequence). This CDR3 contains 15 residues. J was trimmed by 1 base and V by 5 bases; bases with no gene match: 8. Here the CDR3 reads CASSPLQGSSYEQYF. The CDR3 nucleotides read TGTGCCAGCAGCCCACTACAGGGGAGTTCCTACGAGCAGTACTTC.

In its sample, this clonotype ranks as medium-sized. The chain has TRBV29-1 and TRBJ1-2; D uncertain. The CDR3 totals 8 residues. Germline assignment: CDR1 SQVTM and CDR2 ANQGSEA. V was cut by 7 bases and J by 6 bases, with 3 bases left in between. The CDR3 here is CSEDGYTF. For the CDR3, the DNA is TGCAGCGAGGATGGCTACACCTTC.

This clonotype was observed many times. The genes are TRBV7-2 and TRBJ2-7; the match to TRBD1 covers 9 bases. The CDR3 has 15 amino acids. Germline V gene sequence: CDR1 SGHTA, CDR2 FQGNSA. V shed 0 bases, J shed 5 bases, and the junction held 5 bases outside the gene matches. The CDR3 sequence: CASSLAGQGLDEQYF. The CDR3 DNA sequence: TGTGCCAGCAGCTTAGCGGGACAGGGCCTTGACGAGCAGTACTTC. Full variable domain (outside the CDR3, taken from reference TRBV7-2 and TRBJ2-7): GAGVSQSPSNKVTEKGKDVELRCDPISGHTALYWYRQSLGQGLEFLIYFQGNSAPDKSGLPSDRFSAERTGGSVSTLTIQRTQQEDSAVYLCASSLAGQGLDEQYFGPGTRLTVT.

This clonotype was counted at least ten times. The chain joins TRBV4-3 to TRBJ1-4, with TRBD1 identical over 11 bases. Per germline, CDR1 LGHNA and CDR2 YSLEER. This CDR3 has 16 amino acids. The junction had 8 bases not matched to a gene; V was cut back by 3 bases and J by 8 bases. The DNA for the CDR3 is TGCGCCAGCAGCCACTGGCCGGGACAGGGGGAAGAAAAACTGTTTTTT. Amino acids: CASSHWPGQGEEKLFF.

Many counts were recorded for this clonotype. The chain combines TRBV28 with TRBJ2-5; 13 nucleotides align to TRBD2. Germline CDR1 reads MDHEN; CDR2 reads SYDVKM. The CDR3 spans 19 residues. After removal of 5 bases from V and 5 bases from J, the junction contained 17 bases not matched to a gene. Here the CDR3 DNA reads TGTGCCAGCAGTGACCTGGGGACTAGCGGGAACGAAGGGAGGGAGACCCAGTACTTC. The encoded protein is CASSDLGTSGNEGRETQYF.

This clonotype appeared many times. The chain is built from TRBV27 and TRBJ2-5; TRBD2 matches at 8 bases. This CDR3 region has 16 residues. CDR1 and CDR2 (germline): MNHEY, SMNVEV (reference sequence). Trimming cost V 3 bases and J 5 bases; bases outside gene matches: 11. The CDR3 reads CASSFGPAGVVETQYF. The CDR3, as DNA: TGTGCCAGCAGTTTCGGGCCAGCGGGAGTGGTTGAGACCCAGTACTTC.

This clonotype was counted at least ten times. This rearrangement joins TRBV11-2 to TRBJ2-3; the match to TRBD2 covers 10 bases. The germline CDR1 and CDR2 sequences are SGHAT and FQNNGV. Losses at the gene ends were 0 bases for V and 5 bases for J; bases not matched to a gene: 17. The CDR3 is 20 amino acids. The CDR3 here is CASSLEHPGLAILRKDTQYF. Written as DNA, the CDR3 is TGTGCCAGCAGCTTAGAACATCCGGGACTAGCGATCCTTAGGAAAGATACGCAGTATTTT.

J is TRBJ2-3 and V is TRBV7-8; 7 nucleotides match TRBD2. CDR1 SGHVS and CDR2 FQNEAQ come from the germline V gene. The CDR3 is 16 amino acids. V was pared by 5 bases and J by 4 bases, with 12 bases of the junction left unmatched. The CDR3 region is CASSGPGGRPPDTQYF. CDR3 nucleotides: TGTGCCAGCAGCGGCCCGGGGGGAAGACCCCCAGATACGCAGTATTTT.

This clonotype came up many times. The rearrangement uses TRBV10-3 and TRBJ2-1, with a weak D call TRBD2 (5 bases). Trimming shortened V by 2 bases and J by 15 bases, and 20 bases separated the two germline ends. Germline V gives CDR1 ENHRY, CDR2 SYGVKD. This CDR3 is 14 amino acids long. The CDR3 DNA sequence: TGTGCCATCAGTGAGCCCGGGGTTCGGTCAGGTGGGTTCTTC. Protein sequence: CAISEPGVRSGGFF.

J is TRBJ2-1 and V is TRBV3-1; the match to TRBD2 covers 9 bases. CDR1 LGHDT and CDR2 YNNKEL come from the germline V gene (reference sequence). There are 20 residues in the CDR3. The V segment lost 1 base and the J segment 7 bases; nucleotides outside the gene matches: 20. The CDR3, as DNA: TGTGCCAGCAGCCAAGGGCATATGAGCTTAATGGCGGGAGGGCTAAATGAGCAGTTCTTC. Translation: CASSQGHMSLMAGGLNEQFF.

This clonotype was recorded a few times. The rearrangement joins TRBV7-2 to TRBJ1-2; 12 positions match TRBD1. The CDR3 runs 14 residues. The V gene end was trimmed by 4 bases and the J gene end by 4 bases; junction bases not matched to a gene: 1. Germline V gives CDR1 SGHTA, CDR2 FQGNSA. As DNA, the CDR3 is TGTGCCAGCAGCTGGGGACAGGGGGCCTATGGCTACACCTTC. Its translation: CASSWGQGAYGYTF.

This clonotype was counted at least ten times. The CDR3 protein is CASSPRPNPYEQYF. The CDR3 region has the DNA TGTGCCAGCAGCCCAAGGCCCAACCCCTACGAGCAGTACTTC. The gene calls are TRBV28 and TRBJ2-7; D gene ambiguous. The CDR3 covers 14 residues. The V end was cut by 6 bases, the J end by 2 bases, with 14 bases between. The germline gives CDR1 MDHEN, CDR2 SYDVKM.

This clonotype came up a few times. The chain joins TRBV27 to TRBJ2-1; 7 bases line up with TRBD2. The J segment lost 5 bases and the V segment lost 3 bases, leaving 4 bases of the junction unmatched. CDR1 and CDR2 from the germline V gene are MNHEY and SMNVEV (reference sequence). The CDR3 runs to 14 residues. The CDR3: CASSLRGNHNEQFF. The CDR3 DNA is TGTGCCAGCAGTTTGCGGGGGAATCACAATGAGCAGTTCTTC.

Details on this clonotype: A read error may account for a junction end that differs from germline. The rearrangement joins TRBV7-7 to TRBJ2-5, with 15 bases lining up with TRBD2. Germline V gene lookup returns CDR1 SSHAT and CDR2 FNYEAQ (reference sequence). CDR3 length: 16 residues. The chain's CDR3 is CASSTGLAGGRETQYF. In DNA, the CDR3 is TGTGCTAGCAGCACGGGACTAGCGGGAGGCCGAGAGACCCAGTACTTC.

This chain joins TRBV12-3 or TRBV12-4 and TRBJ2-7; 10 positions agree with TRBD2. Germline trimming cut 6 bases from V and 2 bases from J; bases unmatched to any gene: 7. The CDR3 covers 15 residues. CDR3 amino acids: CASRLTSGTTYEQYF. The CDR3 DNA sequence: TGTGCCAGCAGACTTACTAGCGGGACAACCTACGAGCAGTACTTC.

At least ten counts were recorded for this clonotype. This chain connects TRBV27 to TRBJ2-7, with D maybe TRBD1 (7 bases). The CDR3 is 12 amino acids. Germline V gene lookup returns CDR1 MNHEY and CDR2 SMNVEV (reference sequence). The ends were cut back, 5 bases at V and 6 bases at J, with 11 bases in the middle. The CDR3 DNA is TGTGCCAGCAGTGCTCAGGGGGGCGAGCAGTACTTC. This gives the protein CASSAQGGEQYF.

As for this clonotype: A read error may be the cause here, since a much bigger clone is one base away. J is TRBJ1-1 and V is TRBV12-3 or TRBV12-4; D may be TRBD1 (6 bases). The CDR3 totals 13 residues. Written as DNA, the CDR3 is TGTGCCGGCAGCCAAGGGGGGGGCACTGAAGCTTTCTTT. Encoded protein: CAGSQGGGTEAFF.

DNA for the CDR3: TGTGCCAGCAGCTACTCAGATACGCAGTATTTT. Translation gives CASSYSDTQYF. This chain joins TRBV7-2 and TRBJ2-3; D is undetermined. V dropped 4 bases and J dropped 4 bases, with 3 bases sitting between them. The CDR3 is 11 residues long. Germline V CDR1 and CDR2: SGHTA, FQGNSA.

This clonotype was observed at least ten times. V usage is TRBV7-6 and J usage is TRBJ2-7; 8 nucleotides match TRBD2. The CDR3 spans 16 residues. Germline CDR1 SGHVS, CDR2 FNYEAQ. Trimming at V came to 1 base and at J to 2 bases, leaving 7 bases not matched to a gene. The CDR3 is CASSLERAGVPYEQYF. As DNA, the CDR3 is TGTGCCAGCAGCTTAGAGCGAGCGGGGGTCCCCTACGAGCAGTACTTC.

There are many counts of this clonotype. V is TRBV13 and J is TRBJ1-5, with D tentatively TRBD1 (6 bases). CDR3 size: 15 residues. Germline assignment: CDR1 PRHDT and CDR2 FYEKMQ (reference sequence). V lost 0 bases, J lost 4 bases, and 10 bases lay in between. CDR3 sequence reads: CASSLGGQGNQPQHF. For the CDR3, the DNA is TGTGCCAGCAGCTTAGGAGGGCAGGGGAATCAGCCCCAGCATTTT.

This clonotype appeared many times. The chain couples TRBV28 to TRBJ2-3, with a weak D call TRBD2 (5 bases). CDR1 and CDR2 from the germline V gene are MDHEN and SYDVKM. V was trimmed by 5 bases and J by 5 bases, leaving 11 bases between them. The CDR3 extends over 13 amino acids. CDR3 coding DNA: TGTGCCAGCAGTCCTGCGGGTGGAGATACGCAGTATTTT. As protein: CASSPAGGDTQYF.

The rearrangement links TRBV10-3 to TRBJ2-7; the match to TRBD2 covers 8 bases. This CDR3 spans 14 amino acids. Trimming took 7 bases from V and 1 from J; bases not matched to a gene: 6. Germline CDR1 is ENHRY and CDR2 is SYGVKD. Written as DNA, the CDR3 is TGTGCCATCAAAGGCGGGGGGCCATCCTACGAGCAGTACTTC. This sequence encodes CAIKGGGPSYEQYF.

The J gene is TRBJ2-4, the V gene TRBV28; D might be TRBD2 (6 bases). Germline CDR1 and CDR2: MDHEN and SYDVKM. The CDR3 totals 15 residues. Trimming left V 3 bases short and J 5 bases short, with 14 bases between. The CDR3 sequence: CASSLGQGGENIQYF. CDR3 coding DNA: TGTGCCAGCAGTTTGGGCCAAGGCGGGGAAAACATTCAGTACTTC.

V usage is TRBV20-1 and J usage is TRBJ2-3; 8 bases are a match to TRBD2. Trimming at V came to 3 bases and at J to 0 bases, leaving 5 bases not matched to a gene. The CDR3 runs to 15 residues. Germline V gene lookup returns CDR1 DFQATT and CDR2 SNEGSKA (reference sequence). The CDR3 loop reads CSARALAESTDTQYF. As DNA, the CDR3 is TGCAGTGCTAGGGCACTAGCGGAGAGCACAGATACGCAGTATTTT.

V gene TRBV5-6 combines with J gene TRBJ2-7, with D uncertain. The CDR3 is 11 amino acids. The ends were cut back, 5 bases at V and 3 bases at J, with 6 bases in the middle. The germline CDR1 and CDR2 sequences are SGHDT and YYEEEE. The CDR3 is CASSYDYEQYF. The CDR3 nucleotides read TGTGCCAGCAGTTACGACTACGAGCAGTACTTC.

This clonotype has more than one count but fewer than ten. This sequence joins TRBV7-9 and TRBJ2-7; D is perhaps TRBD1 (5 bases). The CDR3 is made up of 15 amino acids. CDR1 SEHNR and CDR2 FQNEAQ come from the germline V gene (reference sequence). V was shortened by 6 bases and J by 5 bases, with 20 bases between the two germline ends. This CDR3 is CASRPTVGRGDEQYF. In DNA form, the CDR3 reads TGTGCCAGCAGACCAACAGTGGGAAGGGGCGACGAGCAGTACTTC.